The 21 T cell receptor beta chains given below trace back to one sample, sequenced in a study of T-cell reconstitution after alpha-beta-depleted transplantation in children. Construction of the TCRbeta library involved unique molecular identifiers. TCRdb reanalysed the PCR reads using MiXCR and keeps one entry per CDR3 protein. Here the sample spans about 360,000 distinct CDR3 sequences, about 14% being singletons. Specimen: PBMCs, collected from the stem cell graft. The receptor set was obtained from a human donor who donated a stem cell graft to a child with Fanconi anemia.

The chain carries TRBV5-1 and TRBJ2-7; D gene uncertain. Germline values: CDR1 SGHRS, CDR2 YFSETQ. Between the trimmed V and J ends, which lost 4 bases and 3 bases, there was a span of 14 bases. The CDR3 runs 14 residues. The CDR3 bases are TGCGCCAGCAGCGTCGGAATCGGTCGCTACGAGCAGTACTTC. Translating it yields CASSVGIGRYEQYF.

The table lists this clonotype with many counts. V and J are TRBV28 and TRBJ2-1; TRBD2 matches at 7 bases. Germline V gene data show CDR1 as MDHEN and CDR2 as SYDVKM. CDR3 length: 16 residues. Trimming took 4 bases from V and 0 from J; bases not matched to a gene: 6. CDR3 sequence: CASSSASGSSYNEQFF. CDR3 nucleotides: TGTGCCAGCAGTTCCGCTAGCGGTAGCTCCTACAATGAGCAGTTCTTC.

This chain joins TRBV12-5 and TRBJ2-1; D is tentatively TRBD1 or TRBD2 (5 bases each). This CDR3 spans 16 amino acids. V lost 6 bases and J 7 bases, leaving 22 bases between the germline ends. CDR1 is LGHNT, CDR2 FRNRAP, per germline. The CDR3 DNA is TGTGCTAGTGGCCCGAAAGGGGTAGCGAGGTTTAATGAGCAGTTCTTC. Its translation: CASGPKGVARFNEQFF.

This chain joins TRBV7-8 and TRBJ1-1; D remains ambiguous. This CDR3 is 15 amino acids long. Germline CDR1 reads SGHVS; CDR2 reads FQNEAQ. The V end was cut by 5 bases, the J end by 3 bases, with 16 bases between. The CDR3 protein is CASSPGISWDTEAFF. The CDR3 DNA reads TGTGCCAGCAGCCCTGGAATTTCTTGGGACACTGAAGCTTTCTTT.

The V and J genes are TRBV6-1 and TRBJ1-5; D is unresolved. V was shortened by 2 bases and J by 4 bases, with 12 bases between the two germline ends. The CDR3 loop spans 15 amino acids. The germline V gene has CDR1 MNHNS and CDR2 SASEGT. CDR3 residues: CASSETVGSNQPQHF. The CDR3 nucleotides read TGTGCCAGCAGTGAAACGGTAGGGTCGAATCAGCCCCAGCATTTT.

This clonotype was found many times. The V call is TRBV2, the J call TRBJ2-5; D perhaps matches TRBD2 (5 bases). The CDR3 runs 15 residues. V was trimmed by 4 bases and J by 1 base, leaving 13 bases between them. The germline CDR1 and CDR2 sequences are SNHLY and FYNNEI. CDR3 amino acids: CASSGGQTPQETQYF. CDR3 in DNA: TGTGCCAGCAGTGGAGGGCAGACACCCCAAGAGACCCAGTACTTC.

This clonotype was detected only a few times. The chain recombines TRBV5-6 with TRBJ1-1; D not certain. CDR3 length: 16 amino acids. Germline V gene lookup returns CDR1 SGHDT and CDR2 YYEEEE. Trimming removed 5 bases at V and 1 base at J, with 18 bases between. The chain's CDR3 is CASRLRYRTSNTEAFF. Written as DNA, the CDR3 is TGTGCCAGCAGGTTGAGGTACAGAACTTCGAACACTGAAGCTTTCTTT.

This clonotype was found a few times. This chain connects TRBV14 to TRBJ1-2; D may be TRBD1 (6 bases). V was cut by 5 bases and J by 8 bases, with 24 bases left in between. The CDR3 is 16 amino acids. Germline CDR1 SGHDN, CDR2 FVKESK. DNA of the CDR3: TGTGCCAGCAGCGGACAGACCCACAGGGTTACGGGCGGCTACACCTTC. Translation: CASSGQTHRVTGGYTF.

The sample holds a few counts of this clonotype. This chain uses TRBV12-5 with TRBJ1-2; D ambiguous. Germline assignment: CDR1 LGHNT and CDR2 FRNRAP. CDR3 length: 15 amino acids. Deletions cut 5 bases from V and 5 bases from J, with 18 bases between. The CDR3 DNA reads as TGTGCTAGTGGTCTCTGGACTTCTCCCCTTTATGGCTACACCTTC. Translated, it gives CASGLWTSPLYGYTF. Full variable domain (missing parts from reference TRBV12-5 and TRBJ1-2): DARVTQTPRHKVTEMGQEVTMRCQPILGHNTVFWYRQTMMQGLELLAYFRNRAPLDDSGMPKDRFSAEMPDATLATLKIQPSEPRDSAVYFCASGLWTSPLYGYTFGSGTRLTVV.

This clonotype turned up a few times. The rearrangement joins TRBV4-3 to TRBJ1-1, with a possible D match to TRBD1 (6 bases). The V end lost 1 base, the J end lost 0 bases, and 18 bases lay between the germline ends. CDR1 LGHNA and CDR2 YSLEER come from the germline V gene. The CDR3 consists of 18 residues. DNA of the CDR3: TGCGCCAGCAGCCAAGCCCCGGGACATAGACTCATGAACACTGAAGCTTTCTTT. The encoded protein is CASSQAPGHRLMNTEAFF.

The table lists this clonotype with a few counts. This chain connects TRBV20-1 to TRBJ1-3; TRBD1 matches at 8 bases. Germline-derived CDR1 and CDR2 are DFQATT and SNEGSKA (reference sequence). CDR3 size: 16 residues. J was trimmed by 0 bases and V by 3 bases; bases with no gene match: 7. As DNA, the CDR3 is TGCAGTGCTAGTCCGGGACAGGATAACTCTGGAAACACCATATATTTT. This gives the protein CSASPGQDNSGNTIYF.

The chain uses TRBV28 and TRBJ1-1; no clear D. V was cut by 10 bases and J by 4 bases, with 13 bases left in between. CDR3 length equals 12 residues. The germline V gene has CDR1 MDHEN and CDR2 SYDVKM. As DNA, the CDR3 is TGTGCCACCGCGAGTTTGGGCACTGAAGCTTTCTTT. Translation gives CATASLGTEAFF.

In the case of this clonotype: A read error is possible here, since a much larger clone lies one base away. The CDR3 region is CAVSDPGGSYNEQFF. CDR3 coding DNA: TGTGCCGTCAGTGATCCGGGGGGATCCTACAATGAGCAGTTCTTC. The chain combines TRBV10-3 with TRBJ2-1; the match to TRBD2 covers 7 bases. The CDR3 loop spans 15 amino acids. CDR1 and CDR2 from the germline V gene are ENHRY and SYGVKD.

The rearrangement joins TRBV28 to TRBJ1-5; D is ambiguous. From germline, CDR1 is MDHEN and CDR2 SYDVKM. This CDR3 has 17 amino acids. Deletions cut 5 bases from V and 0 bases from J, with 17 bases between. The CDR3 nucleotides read TGTGCCAGCAGTATCCGGATCGGCCAACATAGCAATCAGCCCCAGCATTTT. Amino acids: CASSIRIGQHSNQPQHF.

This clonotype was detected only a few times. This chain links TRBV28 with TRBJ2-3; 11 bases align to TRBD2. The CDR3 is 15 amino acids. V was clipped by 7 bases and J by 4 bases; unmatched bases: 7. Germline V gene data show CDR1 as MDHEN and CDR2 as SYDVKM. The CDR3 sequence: CASTMLAGGSDTQYF. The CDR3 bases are TGTGCCAGCACGATGCTAGCGGGGGGTTCAGATACGCAGTATTTT.

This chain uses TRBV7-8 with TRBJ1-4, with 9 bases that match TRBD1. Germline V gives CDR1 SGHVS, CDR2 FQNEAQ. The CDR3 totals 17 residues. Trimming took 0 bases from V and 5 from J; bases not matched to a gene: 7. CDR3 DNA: TGTGCCAGCAGCTTAGCGGAAGGGACAGGGCTGAATGAAAAACTGTTTTTT. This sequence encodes CASSLAEGTGLNEKLFF.

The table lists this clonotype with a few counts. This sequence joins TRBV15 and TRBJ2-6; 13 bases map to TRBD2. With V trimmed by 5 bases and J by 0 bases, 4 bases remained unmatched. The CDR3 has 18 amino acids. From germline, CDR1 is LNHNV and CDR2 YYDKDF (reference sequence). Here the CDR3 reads CATSATSGGASGANVLTF. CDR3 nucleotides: TGTGCCACCAGCGCAACTAGCGGGGGGGCCTCTGGGGCCAACGTCCTGACTTTC.

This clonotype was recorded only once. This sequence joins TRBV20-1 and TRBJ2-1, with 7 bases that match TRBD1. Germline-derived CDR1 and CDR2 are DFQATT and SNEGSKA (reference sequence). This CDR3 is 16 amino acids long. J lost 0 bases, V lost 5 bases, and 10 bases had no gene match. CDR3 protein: CSAGNPRDSSYNEQFF. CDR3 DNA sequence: TGCAGTGCTGGAAACCCTCGGGACAGCTCCTACAATGAGCAGTTCTTC.

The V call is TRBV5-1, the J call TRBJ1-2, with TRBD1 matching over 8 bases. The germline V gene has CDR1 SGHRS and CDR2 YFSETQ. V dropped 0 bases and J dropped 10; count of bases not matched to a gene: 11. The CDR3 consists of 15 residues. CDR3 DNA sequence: TGCGCCAGCAGCTTGGTTCCGGGACAGGCTTCATACTACACCTTC. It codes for CASSLVPGQASYYTF.

CDR3 sequence reads: CASSQTGITEAFF. The CDR3 bases are TGCGCCAGCAGCCAAACAGGGATCACTGAAGCTTTCTTT. The chain recombines TRBV4-3 with TRBJ1-1, with a tentative D call TRBD1 (6 bases). The germline gives CDR1 LGHNA, CDR2 YSLEER. Trimming pared 2 bases from V and 4 bases from J, leaving 8 bases between. CDR3 length equals 13 residues.

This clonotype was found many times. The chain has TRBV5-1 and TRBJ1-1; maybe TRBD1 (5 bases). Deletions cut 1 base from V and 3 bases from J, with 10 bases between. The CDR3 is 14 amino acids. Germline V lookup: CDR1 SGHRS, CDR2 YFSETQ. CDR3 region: CASSLWGSDTEAFF. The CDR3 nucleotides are TGCGCCAGCAGCTTGTGGGGCTCCGACACTGAAGCTTTCTTT. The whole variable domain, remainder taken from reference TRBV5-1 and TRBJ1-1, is KAGVTQTPRYLIKTRGQQVTLSCSPISGHRSVSWYQQTPGQGLQFLFEYFSETQRNKGNFPGRFSGRQFSNSRSEMNVSTLELGDSALYLCASSLWGSDTEAFFGQGTRLTVV.